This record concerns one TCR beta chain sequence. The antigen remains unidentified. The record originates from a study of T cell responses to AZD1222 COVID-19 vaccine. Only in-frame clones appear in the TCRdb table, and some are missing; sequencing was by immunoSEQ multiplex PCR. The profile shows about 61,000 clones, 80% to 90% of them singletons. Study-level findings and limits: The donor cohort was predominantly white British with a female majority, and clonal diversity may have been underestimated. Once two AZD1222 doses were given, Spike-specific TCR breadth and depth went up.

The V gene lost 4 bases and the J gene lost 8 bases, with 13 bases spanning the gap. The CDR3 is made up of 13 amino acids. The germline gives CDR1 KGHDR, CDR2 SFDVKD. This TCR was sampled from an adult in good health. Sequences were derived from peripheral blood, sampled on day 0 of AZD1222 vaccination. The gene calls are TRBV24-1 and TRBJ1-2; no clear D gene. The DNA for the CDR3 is TGTGCCACCAGTGACCGTCTAGGCCTGGGCTACACCTTC. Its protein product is CATSDRLGLGYTF.